This T cell receptor (beta chain) is drawn from a study of CD8 T cells in Susac syndrome. RNA was extracted with the RNeasy kit, and a quantity of 0.5 to 1 ug was reverse transcribed using random hexamers. One entry per CDR3 protein, called by TCRdb with MiXCR from the immunoSEQ multiplex PCR reads. The table shows nearly 70,000 distinct CDR3 sequences, with more than 85% occurring only once. CDR1 and CDR2 from the germline V gene are SGHTA and FQGTGA. V lost 0 bases to trimming and J lost 5 bases, with 11 bases between them. CDR3 length equals 15 residues. Healthy donors formed controls matched for age and sex.

Material for sequencing was CD8+ T cells from PBMCs. The TCR was taken from a human donor in good health. The chain combines TRBV7-3 with TRBJ2-1; D is perhaps TRBD2 (6 bases). CDR3: CASSLTGGADNEQFF. CDR3 nucleotide sequence: TGTGCCAGCAGCTTAACGGGGGGAGCGGACAATGAGCAGTTCTTC.